Following are 4 T cell receptor beta chains from one sample sequenced in a study of human T cells and chemical hapten exposure. Time point denoted: patch test 3, about 24 weeks after DPC sensitization. The treatment: therapeutic diphenylcyclopropenone sensitization with weekly scalp DPC. One entry per CDR3 protein results from TCRdb running MiXCR on the RACE reads. The table includes more than 80,000 distinct CDR3 sequences, less than 14% detected once. The specimen was whole blood, collected in connection with sensitization to the hapten diphenylcyclopropenone (DPC). The receptor set was obtained from a woman between 50 and 59 years old with alopecia areata. Some clones in this sample may be carry-over from other donors' samples.

This clonotype was detected a few times. CDR3 amino acids: CASSPDRGYGYTF. The DNA for the CDR3 is TGTGCCAGCAGCCCGGACAGGGGCTATGGCTACACCTTC. The chain combines TRBV9 with TRBJ1-2; 9 positions match TRBD1. V was pared by 4 bases and J by 4 bases, with 2 bases of the junction left unmatched. This CDR3 has 13 residues. Germline V gives CDR1 SGDLS, CDR2 YYNGEE. Together with reference TRBV9 and TRBJ1-2, the CDR3 gives the full variable domain: DSGVTQTPKHLITATGQRVTLRCSPRSGDLSVYWYQQSLDQGLQFLIQYYNGEERAKGNILERFSAQQFPDLHSELNLSSLELGDSALYFCASSPDRGYGYTFGSGTRLTVV.

In its sample, this clonotype was seen a few times. This chain uses TRBV6-5 with TRBJ2-5; TRBD1 matches 10 bases. The CDR3 is 16 residues long. Unmatched junction bases numbered 5, after V lost 2 bases and J lost 2 bases. Germline CDR1 reads MNHEY; CDR2 reads SVGAGI. The chain's CDR3 is CASSYGDRGYQETQYF. CDR3 DNA sequence: TGTGCCAGCAGTTACGGGGACAGGGGTTATCAAGAGACCCAGTACTTC.

The table lists this clonotype with many counts. J is TRBJ1-1 and V is TRBV7-8; 8 bases are a match to TRBD1. CDR1 and CDR2 from the germline V gene are SGHVS and FQNEAQ. CDR3 length equals 15 residues. The V gene end was trimmed by 0 bases and the J gene end by 4 bases; junction bases not matched to a gene: 4. The CDR3 nucleotides are TGTGCCAGCAGCTTAGCGAGGCAGGGGGCCACTGAAGCTTTCTTT. Translating gives CASSLARQGATEAFF.

The sample holds many counts of this clonotype. The gene calls are TRBV7-2 and TRBJ2-3; the D is unclear. Trimming removed 5 bases from V and 2 bases from J, with 11 bases in between. Germline CDR1 SGHTA, CDR2 FQGNSA. This CDR3 is built from 14 residues. CDR3 residues: CASSRKPFTDTQYF. The CDR3, as DNA: TGTGCCAGCAGCAGAAAGCCGTTCACAGATACGCAGTATTTT.